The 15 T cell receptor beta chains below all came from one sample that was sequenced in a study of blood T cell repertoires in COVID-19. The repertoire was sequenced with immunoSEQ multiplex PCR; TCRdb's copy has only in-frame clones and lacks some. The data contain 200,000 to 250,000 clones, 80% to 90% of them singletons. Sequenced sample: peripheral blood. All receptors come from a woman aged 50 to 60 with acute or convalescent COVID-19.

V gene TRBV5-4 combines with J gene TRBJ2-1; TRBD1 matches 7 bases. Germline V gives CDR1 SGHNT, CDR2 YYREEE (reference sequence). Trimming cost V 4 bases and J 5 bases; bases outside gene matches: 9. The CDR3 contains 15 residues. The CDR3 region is CASSKILTGDNEQFF. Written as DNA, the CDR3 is TGTGCCAGCAGCAAGATCCTCACAGGGGACAATGAGCAGTTCTTC.

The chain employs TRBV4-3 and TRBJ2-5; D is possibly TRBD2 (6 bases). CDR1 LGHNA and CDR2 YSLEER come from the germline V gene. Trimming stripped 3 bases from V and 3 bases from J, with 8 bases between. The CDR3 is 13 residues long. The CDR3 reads CASSQRREETQYF. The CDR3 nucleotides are TGCGCCAGCAGCCAGAGGAGGGAAGAGACCCAGTACTTC.

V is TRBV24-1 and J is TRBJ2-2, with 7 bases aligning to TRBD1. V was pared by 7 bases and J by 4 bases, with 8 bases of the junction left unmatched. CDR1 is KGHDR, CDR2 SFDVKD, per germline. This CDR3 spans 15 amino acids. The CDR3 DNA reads TGTGCCACCAGCCCCGGACAGGTGGGCACCGGGGAGCTGTTTTTT. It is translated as CATSPGQVGTGELFF.

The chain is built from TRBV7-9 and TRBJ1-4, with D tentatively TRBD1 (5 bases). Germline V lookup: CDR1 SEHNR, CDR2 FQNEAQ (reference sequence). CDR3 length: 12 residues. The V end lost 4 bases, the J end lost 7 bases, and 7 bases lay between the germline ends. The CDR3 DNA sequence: TGTGCCAGCAGCTCGGACACTGAAAAACTGTTTTTT. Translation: CASSSDTEKLFF.

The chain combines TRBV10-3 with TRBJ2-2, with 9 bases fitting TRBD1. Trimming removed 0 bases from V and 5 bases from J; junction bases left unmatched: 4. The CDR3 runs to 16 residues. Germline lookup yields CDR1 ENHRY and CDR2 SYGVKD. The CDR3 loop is CAISESTGGRTGELFF. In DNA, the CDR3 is TGTGCCATCAGTGAGTCGACAGGGGGGAGGACCGGGGAGCTGTTTTTT.

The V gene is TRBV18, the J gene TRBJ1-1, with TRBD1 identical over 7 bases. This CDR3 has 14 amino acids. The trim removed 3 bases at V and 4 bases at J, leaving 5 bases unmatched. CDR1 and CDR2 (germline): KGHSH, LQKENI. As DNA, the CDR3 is TGTGCCAGCTCACCCGGGACAGAGTTCACTGAAGCTTTCTTT. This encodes CASSPGTEFTEAFF.

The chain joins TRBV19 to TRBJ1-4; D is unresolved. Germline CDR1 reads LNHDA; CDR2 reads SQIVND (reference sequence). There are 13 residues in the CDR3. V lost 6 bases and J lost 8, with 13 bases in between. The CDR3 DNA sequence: TGTGCCAGTAGCTCCCCATTCCGGGAAAAACTGTTTTTT. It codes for CASSSPFREKLFF.

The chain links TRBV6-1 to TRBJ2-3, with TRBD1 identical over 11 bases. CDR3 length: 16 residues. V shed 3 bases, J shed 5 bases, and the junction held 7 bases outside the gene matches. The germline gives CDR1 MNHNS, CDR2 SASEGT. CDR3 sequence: CASSEGGQGAGDTQYF. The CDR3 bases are TGTGCCAGCAGTGAGGGAGGACAGGGGGCCGGAGATACGCAGTATTTT.

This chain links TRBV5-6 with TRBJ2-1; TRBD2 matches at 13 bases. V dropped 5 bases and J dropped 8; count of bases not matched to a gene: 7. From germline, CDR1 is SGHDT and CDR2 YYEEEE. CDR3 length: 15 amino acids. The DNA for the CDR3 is TGTGCCAGCAGTAGGACTAGCGGGAGTGACCATGAGCAGTTCTTC. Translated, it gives CASSRTSGSDHEQFF. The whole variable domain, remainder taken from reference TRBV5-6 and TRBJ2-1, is DAGVTQSPTHLIKTRGQQVTLRCSPKSGHDTVSWYQQALGQGPQFIFQYYEEEERQRGNFPDRFSGHQFPNYSSELNVNALLLGDSALYLCASSRTSGSDHEQFFGPGTRLTVL.

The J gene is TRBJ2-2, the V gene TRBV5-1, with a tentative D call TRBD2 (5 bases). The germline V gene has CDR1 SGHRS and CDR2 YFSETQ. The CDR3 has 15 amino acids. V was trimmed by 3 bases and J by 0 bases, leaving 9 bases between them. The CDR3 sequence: CASSSGVPNTGELFF. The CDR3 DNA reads TGCGCCAGCAGCTCCGGGGTACCGAACACCGGGGAGCTGTTTTTT.

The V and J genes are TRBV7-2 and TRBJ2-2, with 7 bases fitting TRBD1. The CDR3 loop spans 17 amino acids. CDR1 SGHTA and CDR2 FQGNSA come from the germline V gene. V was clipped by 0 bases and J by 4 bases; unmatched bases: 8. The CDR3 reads CASSLAPRGRVTGELFF. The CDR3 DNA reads TGTGCCAGCAGCTTAGCGCCAAGGGGGCGCGTCACCGGGGAGCTGTTTTTT. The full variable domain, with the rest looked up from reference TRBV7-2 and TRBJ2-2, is GAGVSQSPSNKVTEKGKDVELRCDPISGHTALYWYRQSLGQGLEFLIYFQGNSAPDKSGLPSDRFSAERTGGSVSTLTIQRTQQEDSAVYLCASSLAPRGRVTGELFFGEGSRLTVL.

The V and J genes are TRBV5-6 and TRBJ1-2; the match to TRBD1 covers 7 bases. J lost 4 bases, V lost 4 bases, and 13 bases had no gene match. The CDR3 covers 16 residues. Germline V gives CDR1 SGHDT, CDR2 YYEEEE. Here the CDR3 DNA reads TGTGCCAGCAGCCCTCTAACAGGGGAAAGGCTCTATGGCTACACCTTC. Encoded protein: CASSPLTGERLYGYTF.

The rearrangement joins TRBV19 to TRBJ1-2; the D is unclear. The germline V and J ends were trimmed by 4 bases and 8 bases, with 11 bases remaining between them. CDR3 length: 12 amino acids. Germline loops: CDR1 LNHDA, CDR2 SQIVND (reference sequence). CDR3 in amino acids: CASSTYSRGYTF. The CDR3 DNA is TGTGCCAGTAGTACCTACAGCAGAGGCTACACCTTC.

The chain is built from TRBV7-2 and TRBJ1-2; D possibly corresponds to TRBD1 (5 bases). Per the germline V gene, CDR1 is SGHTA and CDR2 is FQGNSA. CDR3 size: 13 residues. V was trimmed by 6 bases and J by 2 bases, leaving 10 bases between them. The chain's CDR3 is CASSSGANYGYTF. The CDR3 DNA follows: TGTGCCAGCAGTAGCGGGGCGAACTATGGCTACACCTTC.

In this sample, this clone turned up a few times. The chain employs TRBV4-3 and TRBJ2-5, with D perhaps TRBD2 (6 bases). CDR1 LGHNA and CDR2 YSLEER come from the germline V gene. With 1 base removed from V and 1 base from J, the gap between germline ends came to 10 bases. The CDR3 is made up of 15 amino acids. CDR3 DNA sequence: TGCGCCAGCAGCCAAGCCCGGGGGTCCCAAGAGACCCAGTACTTC. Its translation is CASSQARGSQETQYF.